This TCR beta chain was recorded in a study of CD8 T cells in Susac syndrome. About the study: When blood was collected, patients with Susac syndrome were therapy-naive, were taking corticosteroids, or were receiving intravenous immunoglobulin alone.

RNA in amounts of about 0.45 to 1 ug was reverse transcribed with random hexamers. TCRdb reprocessed the immunoSEQ multiplex PCR reads via MiXCR and lists one record per CDR3 protein. The top ten clones hold roughly 0.12% of a sample with over 150,000 distinct CDR3 sequences, approximately 95% of them seen once. CD8+ and CD4+ T cells circulating in blood were sequenced for TCR beta. General study points: CD4+ T cell repertoires in Susac syndrome exhibited no evidence of clonal expansion.

A remark on this clonotype: The antigen is undetermined.

Sequenced: CD4+ T cells from PBMCs. This sequence originates from a human donor with Susac syndrome.

CDR3 protein: CASSASLLYEQYF. CDR3 in DNA: TGTGCCAGCAGTGCGAGCCTTCTCTACGAGCAGTACTTC. V and J are TRBV2 and TRBJ2-7, with D hard to call. CDR1 is SNHLY, CDR2 FYNNEI, per germline. The CDR3 covers 13 residues. V lost 4 bases and J lost 3, with 10 bases in between.